Presented here are 12 T cell receptor beta chains from one specimen sequenced in a study of CD8 T cells in ankylosing spondylitis. TCRdb processed the 5' RACE reads anew with MiXCR; each CDR3 protein has one entry. The top ten hold over 12% of the sample, which has some 220,000 distinct CDR3 sequences, around 6.6% seen once. These receptors lack a known antigen. Whole-study results and caveats: One TCR beta motif, made up of 7 or 8 highly homologous variants, appeared characteristic of ankylosing spondylitis blood.

The sample taken for sequencing was blood, either unsorted or a sorted T cell fraction (not recorded which). The source is a male donor with ankylosing spondylitis.

This rearrangement joins TRBV6-2 or TRBV6-3 to TRBJ2-5; TRBD2 is a possible D gene (5 bases). Deletions cut 4 bases from V and 5 bases from J, with 11 bases between. Germline V CDR1 and CDR2: MNHEY, SVGEGT. The CDR3 is made up of 13 amino acids. CDR3 nucleotides: TGTGCCAGCAGTTCCTCCCCGGGGGAGACCCAGTACTTC. Translating it yields CASSSSPGETQYF.

The table lists this clonotype with a few counts. This chain connects TRBV20-1 to TRBJ1-6; D perhaps matches TRBD1 (5 bases). Germline CDR1 reads DFQATT; CDR2 reads SNEGSKA (reference sequence). CDR3 length equals 12 residues. V was pared by 2 bases and J by 15 bases, with 14 bases between. CDR3 nucleotide sequence: TGCAGTGCTAGACCTAGGGACCTTGACCTCCACTTT. Translating gives CSARPRDLDLHF.

This clonotype was seen many times. The V and J genes are TRBV28 and TRBJ1-5; TRBD1 aligns across 11 bases. Germline trimming cut 5 bases from V and 4 bases from J; bases unmatched to any gene: 4. From germline, CDR1 is MDHEN and CDR2 SYDVKM. This CDR3 is 15 amino acids long. The CDR3 region is CASSRTGGSNQPQHF. The CDR3 nucleotides read TGTGCCAGCAGTCGGACAGGGGGCAGTAATCAGCCCCAGCATTTT.

This clonotype was detected many times. The chain carries TRBV10-3 and TRBJ2-5; D not certain. Germline V gene sequence: CDR1 ENHRY, CDR2 SYGVKD. The V end was cut by 0 bases, the J end by 5 bases, with 7 bases between. The CDR3 has 13 amino acids. CDR3 region: CAISESPGETQYF. CDR3 nucleotides: TGTGCCATCAGTGAGTCACCCGGGGAGACCCAGTACTTC.

This clonotype has a count of ten or more. The chain carries TRBV11-2 and TRBJ2-1; the D gene could be TRBD1 or TRBD2 (5 bases each). V lost 1 base and J 4 bases, leaving 11 bases between the germline ends. The CDR3 has 15 amino acids. CDR1 is SGHAT and CDR2 is FQNNGV in the germline V gene. The CDR3 DNA follows: TGTGCCAGCAGCTTAGGGGGGAGCGCGTACAATGAGCAGTTCTTC. As protein: CASSLGGSAYNEQFF.

As for this clonotype: One base away lies a much larger clone, so this may be a sequencing read error. The J gene is TRBJ1-2, the V gene TRBV29-1; TRBD1 is a possible D gene (6 bases). This CDR3 comprises 12 residues. In germline, CDR1 is SQVTM, CDR2 ANQGSEA. DNA for the CDR3: TGCATCGTTGTGGGGGCCAACTATGGCTACACCTTC. Encoded protein: CIVVGANYGYTF.

This clonotype came up a few times. J is TRBJ2-3 and V is TRBV6-5, with a possible D match to TRBD1 (5 bases). Germline V lookup: CDR1 MNHEY, CDR2 SVGAGI. The CDR3 has 16 amino acids. V gave up 1 base and J gave up 4 bases, with 15 bases separating them. This CDR3 reads CASSYLDTWNADTQYF. Written as DNA, the CDR3 is TGTGCCAGCAGTTACTTGGACACCTGGAACGCAGATACGCAGTATTTT.

This clonotype was counted many times. J is TRBJ2-1 and V is TRBV10-3, with D unclear. Trimming pared 6 bases from V and 3 bases from J, leaving 9 bases between. CDR3 length equals 13 residues. CDR1 and CDR2 from the germline V gene are ENHRY and SYGVKD. The CDR3 nucleotides are TGTGCCATCAGCCTTCCCGACTACAATGAGCAGTTCTTC. Translating it yields CAISLPDYNEQFF.

This clonotype showed up many times. The chain joins TRBV12-3 or TRBV12-4 to TRBJ2-1; D remains unclear. The germline V and J ends were trimmed by 5 bases and 10 bases, with 15 bases remaining between them. This CDR3 has 13 residues. The CDR3 loop reads CASSPDSQNEQFF. CDR3 sequence (DNA): TGTGCCAGCAGTCCTGACTCCCAGAACGAGCAGTTCTTC.

This clonotype was seen many times. The chain uses TRBV7-6 and TRBJ2-7; D is unresolved. The V gene's germline CDR1 is SGHVS and CDR2 FNYEAQ. Trimming removed 2 bases from V and 1 base from J, with 12 bases in between. The CDR3 loop spans 15 amino acids. CDR3 region: CASSLSPGESYEQYF. CDR3 sequence (DNA): TGTGCCAGCAGCTTATCACCCGGAGAATCCTACGAGCAGTACTTC.

This clonotype has a count of ten or more. The V call is TRBV6-2 or TRBV6-3, the J call TRBJ2-1; TRBD1 aligns across 9 bases. The CDR3 totals 15 residues. V was pared by 5 bases and J by 7 bases, with 9 bases of the junction left unmatched. Germline lookup yields CDR1 MNHEY and CDR2 SVGEGT. The CDR3 coding sequence is TGTGCCAGCAGTGGCCCCGGGACAGGGAAAAATGAGCAGTTCTTC. Translating gives CASSGPGTGKNEQFF.

CDR3 sequence reads: CASSNGQVLKDEQFF. DNA of the CDR3: TGTGCCAGTAGTAATGGACAGGTTCTAAAGGATGAGCAGTTCTTC. The chain employs TRBV19 and TRBJ2-1, with 7 bases fitting TRBD1. This CDR3 is built from 15 residues. V lost 4 bases to trimming and J lost 8 bases; unmatched junction nucleotides: 11. Germline V gives CDR1 LNHDA, CDR2 SQIVND (reference sequence).